This T cell receptor (beta chain) was captured in a study of cytomegalovirus exposure and HLA in healthy donors. Study-level results: One variant, a missense change in DCLRE1C, was linked in a later analysis to TCR beta V- and J-gene trimming.

Researchers ran the PCR with 60 Vbeta and 13 Jbeta primers. Clones were read by immunoSEQ multiplex PCR, and TCRdb kept only the in-frame ones, dropping some. The sample holds some 65,000 clones, over 50% seen once. Germline assignment: CDR1 SNHLY and CDR2 FYNNEI. The CDR3 extends over 14 amino acids. V was cut by 6 bases and J by 7 bases, with 16 bases left in between. Note on this clone: Its antigen is unknown.

The sequence was obtained from a young man in good health and CMV-seronegative. The specimen sequenced was PBMCs. The rearrangement links TRBV2 to TRBJ1-5, with D perhaps matching TRBD1 (5 bases). CDR3: CASSLGREGQPQHF. The CDR3 DNA reads TGTGCCAGCAGCCTGGGCAGGGAAGGCCAGCCCCAGCATTTT.